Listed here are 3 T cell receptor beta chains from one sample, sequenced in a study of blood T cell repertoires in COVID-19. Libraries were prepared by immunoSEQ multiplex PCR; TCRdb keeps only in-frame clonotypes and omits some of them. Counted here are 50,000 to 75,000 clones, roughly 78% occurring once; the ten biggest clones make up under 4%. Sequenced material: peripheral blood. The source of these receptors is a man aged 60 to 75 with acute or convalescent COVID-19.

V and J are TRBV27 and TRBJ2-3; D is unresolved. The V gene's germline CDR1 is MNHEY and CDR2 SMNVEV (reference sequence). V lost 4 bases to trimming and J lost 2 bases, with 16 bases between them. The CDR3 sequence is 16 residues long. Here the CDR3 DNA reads TGTGCCAGCAGTTGGAGTTTCCCCACCTCCACAGATACGCAGTATTTT. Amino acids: CASSWSFPTSTDTQYF.

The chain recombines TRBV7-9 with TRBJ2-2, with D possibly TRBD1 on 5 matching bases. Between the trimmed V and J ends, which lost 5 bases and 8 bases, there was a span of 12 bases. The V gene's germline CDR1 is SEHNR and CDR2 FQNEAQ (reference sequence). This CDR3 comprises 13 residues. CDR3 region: CASSPGLRGELFF. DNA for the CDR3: TGTGCCAGCAGCCCAGGGTTACGGGGGGAGCTGTTTTTT.

In DNA, the CDR3 is TGTGCCAGCTCACCCAACAATAAGGATACGCAGTATTTT. As protein: CASSPNNKDTQYF. The rearrangement links TRBV18 to TRBJ2-3; D gene unclear. The CDR3 contains 13 residues. Germline V gives CDR1 KGHSH, CDR2 LQKENI. Between the trimmed V and J ends, which lost 3 bases and 6 bases, there was a span of 10 bases.